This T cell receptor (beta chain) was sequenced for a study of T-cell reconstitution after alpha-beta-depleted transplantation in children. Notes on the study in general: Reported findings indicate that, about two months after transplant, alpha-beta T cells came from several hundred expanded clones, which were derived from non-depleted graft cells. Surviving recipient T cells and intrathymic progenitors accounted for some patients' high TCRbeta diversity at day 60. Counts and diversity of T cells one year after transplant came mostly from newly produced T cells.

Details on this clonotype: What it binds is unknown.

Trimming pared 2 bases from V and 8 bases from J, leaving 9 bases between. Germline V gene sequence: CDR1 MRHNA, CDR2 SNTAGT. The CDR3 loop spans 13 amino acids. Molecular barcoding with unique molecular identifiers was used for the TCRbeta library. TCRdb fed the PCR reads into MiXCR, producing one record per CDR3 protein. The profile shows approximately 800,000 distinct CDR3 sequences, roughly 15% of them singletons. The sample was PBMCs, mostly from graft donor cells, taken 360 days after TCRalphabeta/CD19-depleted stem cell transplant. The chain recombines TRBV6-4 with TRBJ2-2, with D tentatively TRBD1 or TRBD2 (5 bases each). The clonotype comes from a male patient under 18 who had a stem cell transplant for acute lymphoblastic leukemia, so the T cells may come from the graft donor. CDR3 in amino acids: CASSDGGKGELFF. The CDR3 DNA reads TGTGCCAGCAGTGACGGGGGAAAAGGGGAGCTGTTTTTT.